These 24 T cell receptor beta chains came from one sample sequenced in a study of cytomegalovirus exposure and HLA in healthy donors. Amplification used 60 Vbeta primers and 13 Jbeta primers. Repertoires were generated with immunoSEQ multiplex PCR, while TCRdb's copy carries only in-frame clones and drops some. The sample carries over 100,000 clones, more than 75% recorded once. The specimen was PBMCs. Receptors were obtained from a woman between 45 and 60 years old in good health and CMV-seropositive.

V usage is TRBV11-2 and J usage is TRBJ1-5, with 7 positions matching TRBD1. The germline V gene has CDR1 SGHAT and CDR2 FQNNGV. Trimming cost V 6 bases and J 4 bases; bases outside gene matches: 9. This CDR3 is built from 15 residues. Here the CDR3 DNA reads TGTGCCAGCAGTTCCGGGACAGCCTCTAATCAGCCCCAGCATTTT. The encoded protein is CASSSGTASNQPQHF.

On this clone itself: A junction end diverges from the germline sequence, so it may reflect a read error. The rearrangement links TRBV11-1 to TRBJ1-1; D is ambiguous. The germline gives CDR1 SGHAT, CDR2 FQDESV (reference sequence). The CDR3 has 14 residues. The CDR3 DNA is TGTGCCAGCAGCCGGGAGCGAGCAGTCACTGGAGCTTTCTTT. Protein product: CASSRERAVTGAFF.

The V and J genes are TRBV19 and TRBJ2-1; the D gene is possibly TRBD1 (6 bases). CDR1 is LNHDA and CDR2 is SQIVND in the germline V gene (reference sequence). V was trimmed by 3 bases and J by 2 bases, leaving 14 bases between them. The CDR3 spans 16 residues. Here the CDR3 reads CASSISSGAPYNEQFF. CDR3 nucleotide sequence: TGTGCCAGTAGTATCAGTTCAGGGGCCCCCTACAATGAGCAGTTCTTC.

This chain links TRBV7-9 with TRBJ2-7; TRBD1 matches at 7 bases. Germline values: CDR1 SEHNR, CDR2 FQNEAQ (reference sequence). This CDR3 has 14 amino acids. V trimming: 5 bases; J trimming: 3 bases; junction bases outside the gene matches: 7. Written as DNA, the CDR3 is TGTGCCAGCAGCCGGACAGGCCAGCTCTACGAGCAGTACTTC. Protein: CASSRTGQLYEQYF.

The chain couples TRBV7-9 to TRBJ2-7, with 7 nucleotides matching TRBD2. The J segment lost 2 bases and the V segment lost 3 bases, leaving 1 base of the junction unmatched. The germline gives CDR1 SEHNR, CDR2 FQNEAQ (reference sequence). The CDR3 totals 13 residues. CDR3 nucleotides: TGTGCCAGCAGCTTCCGGGAGGCCTACGAGCAGTACTTC. This gives the protein CASSFREAYEQYF.

The rearrangement joins TRBV29-1 to TRBJ2-6; a weak D match, TRBD2 (6 bases). Deletions cut 6 bases from V and 4 bases from J, with 10 bases between. Per the germline V gene, CDR1 is SQVTM and CDR2 is ANQGSEA. The CDR3 sequence is 13 residues long. The CDR3 DNA is TGCAGCGTGGAGGGGACCGGGGCCAACGTCCTGACTTTC. Translating it yields CSVEGTGANVLTF.

This chain connects TRBV30 to TRBJ2-7; D perhaps matches TRBD1 (5 bases). Germline V gene lookup returns CDR1 GTSNPN and CDR2 SVGIG (reference sequence). With 2 bases removed from V and 2 bases from J, the gap between germline ends came to 16 bases. The CDR3 runs to 15 residues. CDR3 protein: CAWSSLLGEAYEQYF. CDR3 sequence (DNA): TGTGCCTGGAGTTCCCTCTTAGGGGAAGCCTACGAGCAGTACTTC.

This clone was observed a single time. The chain recombines TRBV7-3 with TRBJ2-1; a possible D gene is TRBD1 (5 bases). CDR3 length equals 15 residues. Germline V CDR1 and CDR2: SGHTA, FQGTGA. Deletions cut 5 bases from V and 8 bases from J, with 19 bases between. This CDR3 reads CASSNNGHHTDEQFF. DNA of the CDR3: TGTGCCAGCAGCAACAACGGACACCATACGGATGAGCAGTTCTTC.

V is TRBV11-2 and J is TRBJ2-5, with 13 bases fitting TRBD2. The germline V gene encodes CDR1 SGHAT and CDR2 FQNNGV. CDR3 length: 16 amino acids. J was trimmed by 4 bases and V by 5 bases; bases with no gene match: 7. The CDR3 sequence: CASSRTSGSEGETQYF. CDR3 sequence (DNA): TGTGCCAGCAGCAGGACTAGCGGGAGCGAAGGAGAGACCCAGTACTTC.

This chain uses TRBV4-3 with TRBJ1-2; no reliable D call. V lost 1 base and J 2 bases, leaving 8 bases between the germline ends. In germline, CDR1 is LGHNA, CDR2 YSLEER. The CDR3 is made up of 14 amino acids. The CDR3 sequence: CASSQGLENYGYTF. The DNA of the CDR3 is TGCGCCAGCAGCCAAGGGCTGGAGAACTATGGCTACACCTTC.

This sequence joins TRBV29-1 and TRBJ2-7; possibly TRBD1 for D (5 bases). CDR1 and CDR2 from the germline V gene are SQVTM and ANQGSEA. Trimming pared 4 bases from V and 0 bases from J, leaving 25 bases between. The CDR3 loop spans 18 amino acids. In DNA, the CDR3 is TGCAGCGTTGTAGTGTGGGGCAGCTCCAGCCCTAGCTCCTACGAGCAGTACTTC. This codes for CSVVVWGSSSPSSYEQYF.

This clone has a handful of counts. This chain uses TRBV19 with TRBJ2-6; 7 positions match TRBD1. In germline, CDR1 is LNHDA, CDR2 SQIVND (reference sequence). Trimming removed 4 bases from V and 3 bases from J; junction bases left unmatched: 9. The CDR3 is 17 residues long. The CDR3 coding sequence is TGTGCCAGTAGTAGGTTAGGGGGCGCGGGTGGGGCCAACGTCCTGACTTTC. As protein: CASSRLGGAGGANVLTF.

The CDR3 protein is CASKTGDGYTF. CDR3 bases: TGTGCCAGCAAAACAGGGGATGGCTACACCTTC. The chain couples TRBV6-5 to TRBJ1-2; 7 bases are shared with TRBD1. This CDR3 contains 11 residues. Looked up from germline, CDR1 is MNHEY and CDR2 is SVGAGI. Germline trimming cut 7 bases from V and 6 bases from J; bases unmatched to any gene: 2.

This clone was observed a few times. The CDR3 bases are TGTGCCAGCAGCGCCCTGACAGTAAACTATGGCTACACCTTC. Amino acid sequence: CASSALTVNYGYTF. The V call is TRBV9, the J call TRBJ1-2; D is possibly TRBD1 (5 bases). Germline loops: CDR1 SGDLS, CDR2 YYNGEE. Trimming took 3 bases from V and 2 from J, leaving 11 bases between them. The CDR3 loop spans 14 amino acids.

The chain couples TRBV10-3 to TRBJ1-2; a possible D gene is TRBD1 (6 bases). The CDR3 is 12 residues long. The ends were cut back, 3 bases at V and 8 bases at J, with 10 bases in the middle. Germline V gene sequence: CDR1 ENHRY, CDR2 SYGVKD. The CDR3 nucleotides read TGTGCCATCAGTGAATGGGGGCGAGGCTACACCTTC. Translating gives CAISEWGRGYTF.

The V gene is TRBV7-6, the J gene TRBJ1-1, with D possibly matching TRBD1 (5 bases). This CDR3 spans 14 amino acids. Trimming pared 4 bases from V and 3 bases from J, leaving 12 bases between. Germline CDR1 is SGHVS and CDR2 is FNYEAQ. The CDR3 DNA sequence: TGTGCCAGCAGCTCCAGTGGGGGGGACACTGAAGCTTTCTTT. Translation: CASSSSGGDTEAFF.

The chain combines TRBV4-3 with TRBJ2-5; 9 bases agree with TRBD1. The J segment lost 2 bases and the V segment lost 0 bases, leaving 16 bases of the junction unmatched. CDR3 length: 20 residues. Germline-derived CDR1 and CDR2 are LGHNA and YSLEER. CDR3 sequence (DNA): TGCGCCAGCAGCCAAGATAGCGTATTCTGGGGACAGGGTTCTCAAGAGACCCAGTACTTC. This sequence encodes CASSQDSVFWGQGSQETQYF.

The chain combines TRBV11-2 with TRBJ2-3; 12 nucleotides line up with TRBD2. The CDR3 totals 16 residues. With V trimmed by 5 bases and J by 2 bases, 5 bases remained unmatched. Germline loops: CDR1 SGHAT, CDR2 FQNNGV. The DNA of the CDR3 is TGTGCCAGCAGCACAGGACTAGCGGGGAACACAGATACGCAGTATTTT. The encoded protein is CASSTGLAGNTDTQYF.

The chain has TRBV5-1 and TRBJ1-1, with D possibly matching TRBD1 (6 bases). The germline V and J ends were trimmed by 0 bases and 1 base, with 10 bases remaining between them. The CDR3 runs to 15 residues. The germline CDR1 and CDR2 sequences are SGHRS and YFSETQ. CDR3 loop: CASSLGGQPNTEAFF. Written as DNA, the CDR3 is TGCGCCAGCAGCTTGGGTGGACAGCCGAACACTGAAGCTTTCTTT.

The chain couples TRBV4-1 to TRBJ1-2; TRBD1 matches 7 bases. The CDR3 consists of 13 residues. CDR1 and CDR2 from the germline V gene are MGHRA and YSYEKL. Unmatched junction bases numbered 4, after V lost 5 bases and J lost 4 bases. The CDR3 reads CASSSTGIYGYTF. The CDR3 DNA reads as TGCGCCAGCAGCTCGACAGGGATCTATGGCTACACCTTC.

In its sample, this clone was seen once. The chain joins TRBV6-1 to TRBJ2-7; D is possibly TRBD2 (6 bases). The CDR3 has 15 amino acids. Trimming removed 3 bases at V and 1 base at J, with 13 bases between. From germline, CDR1 is MNHNS and CDR2 SASEGT. The CDR3 region is CASSDLGTVSYEQYF. DNA of the CDR3: TGTGCCAGCAGTGACTTAGGGACTGTTTCCTACGAGCAGTACTTC.

The V call is TRBV7-9, the J call TRBJ1-2; 12 positions match TRBD1. The CDR3 has 14 residues. Trimming at V came to 3 bases and at J to 8 bases, leaving 4 bases not matched to a gene. CDR1 is SEHNR and CDR2 is FQNEAQ in the germline V gene (reference sequence). This chain's CDR3 is CASSFWDRGPGYTF. CDR3 coding DNA: TGTGCCAGCAGCTTTTGGGACAGGGGGCCCGGCTACACCTTC.

This clone was seen a few times. The chain combines TRBV15 with TRBJ2-7; possibly TRBD1 for D (6 bases). Per germline, CDR1 LNHNV and CDR2 YYDKDF (reference sequence). This CDR3 has 14 residues. V lost 1 base and J 4 bases, leaving 11 bases between the germline ends. The CDR3 DNA follows: TGTGCCACCAGCAGAGGGGACACCTTATACGAGCAGTACTTC. Amino acids: CATSRGDTLYEQYF. Full variable domain (rest looked up from reference TRBV15 and TRBJ2-7): DAMVIQNPRYQVTQFGKPVTLSCSQTLNHNVMYWYQQKSSQAPKLLFHYYDKDFNNEADTPDNFQSRRPNTSFCFLDIRSPGLGDTAMYLCATSRGDTLYEQYFGPGTRLTVT.

The CDR3 sequence: CATSPWGQQETQYF. Written as DNA, the CDR3 is TGTGCCACCAGCCCTTGGGGACAGCAAGAGACCCAGTACTTC. This chain connects TRBV15 to TRBJ2-5; 7 nucleotides match TRBD1. Trimming took 5 bases from V and 2 from J; bases not matched to a gene: 5. Looked up from germline, CDR1 is LNHNV and CDR2 is YYDKDF (reference sequence). The CDR3 has 14 residues.